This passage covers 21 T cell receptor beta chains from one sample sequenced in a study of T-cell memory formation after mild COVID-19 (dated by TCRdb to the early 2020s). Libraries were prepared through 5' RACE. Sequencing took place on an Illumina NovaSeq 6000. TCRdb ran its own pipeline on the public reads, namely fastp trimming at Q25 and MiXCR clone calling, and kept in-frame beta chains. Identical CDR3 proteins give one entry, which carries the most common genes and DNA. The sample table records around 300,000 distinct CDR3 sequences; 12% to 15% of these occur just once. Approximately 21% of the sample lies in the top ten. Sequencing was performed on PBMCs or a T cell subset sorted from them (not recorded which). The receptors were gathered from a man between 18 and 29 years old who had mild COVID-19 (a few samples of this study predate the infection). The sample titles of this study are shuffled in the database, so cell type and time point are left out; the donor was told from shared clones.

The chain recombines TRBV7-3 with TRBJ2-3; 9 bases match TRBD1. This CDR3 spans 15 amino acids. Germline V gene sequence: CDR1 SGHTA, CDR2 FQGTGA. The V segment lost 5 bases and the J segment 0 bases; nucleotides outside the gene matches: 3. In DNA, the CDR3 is TGTGCCAGCAGCCCCGGGACAGGGAGCACAGATACGCAGTATTTT. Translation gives CASSPGTGSTDTQYF.

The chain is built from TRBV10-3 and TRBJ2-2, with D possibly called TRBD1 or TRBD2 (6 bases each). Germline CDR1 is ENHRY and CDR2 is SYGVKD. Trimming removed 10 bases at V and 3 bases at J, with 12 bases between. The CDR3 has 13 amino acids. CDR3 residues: CATRGGYTGELFF. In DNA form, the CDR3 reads TGTGCCACTCGAGGGGGGTACACCGGGGAGCTGTTTTTT.

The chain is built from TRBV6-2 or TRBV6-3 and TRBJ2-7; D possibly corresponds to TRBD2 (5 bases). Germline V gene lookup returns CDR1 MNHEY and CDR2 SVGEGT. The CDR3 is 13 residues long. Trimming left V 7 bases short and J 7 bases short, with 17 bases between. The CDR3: CASTHSGLREQYV. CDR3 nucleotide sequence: TGTGCCAGCACTCACAGCGGACTGAGGGAGCAGTACGTC.

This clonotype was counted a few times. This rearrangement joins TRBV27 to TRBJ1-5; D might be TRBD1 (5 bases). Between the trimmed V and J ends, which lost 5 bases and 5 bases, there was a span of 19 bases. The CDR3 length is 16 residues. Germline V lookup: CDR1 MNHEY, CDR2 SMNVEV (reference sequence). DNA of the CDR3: TGTGCCAGCAGTCCACTAGGGCAGGGTGCGTATCAGCCCCAGCATTTT. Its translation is CASSPLGQGAYQPQHF.

CDR3 region: CASRHDSISGANVLTF. CDR3 DNA: TGTGCCAGCAGACATGACAGTATCTCTGGGGCCAACGTCCTGACTTTC. This rearrangement joins TRBV4-2 to TRBJ2-6; possibly TRBD1 for D (5 bases). Germline V CDR1 and CDR2: LGHNA, YNFKEQ. The CDR3 is made up of 16 amino acids. V gave up 6 bases and J gave up 0 bases, with 12 bases separating them.

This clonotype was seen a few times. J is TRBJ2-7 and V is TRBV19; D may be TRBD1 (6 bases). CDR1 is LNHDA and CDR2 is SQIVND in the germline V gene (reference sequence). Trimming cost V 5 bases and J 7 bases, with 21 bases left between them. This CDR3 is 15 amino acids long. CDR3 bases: TGTGCCAGTAGTCGCACCGACAGGACCGCGAGGGAGCAGTACTTC. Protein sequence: CASSRTDRTAREQYF.

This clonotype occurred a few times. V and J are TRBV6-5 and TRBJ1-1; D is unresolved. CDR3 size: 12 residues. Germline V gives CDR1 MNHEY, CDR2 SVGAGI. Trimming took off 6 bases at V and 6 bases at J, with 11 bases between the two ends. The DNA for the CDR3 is TGTGCCAGCAGGCACTTGTTTTCTGAAGCTTTCTTT. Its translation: CASRHLFSEAFF.

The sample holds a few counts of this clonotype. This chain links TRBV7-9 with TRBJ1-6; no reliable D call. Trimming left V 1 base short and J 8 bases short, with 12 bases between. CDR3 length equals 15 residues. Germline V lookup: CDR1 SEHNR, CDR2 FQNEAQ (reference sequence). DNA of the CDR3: TGTGCCAGCAGCTTAGGAGGCAGAATTTATTCACCCCTCCACTTT. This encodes CASSLGGRIYSPLHF.

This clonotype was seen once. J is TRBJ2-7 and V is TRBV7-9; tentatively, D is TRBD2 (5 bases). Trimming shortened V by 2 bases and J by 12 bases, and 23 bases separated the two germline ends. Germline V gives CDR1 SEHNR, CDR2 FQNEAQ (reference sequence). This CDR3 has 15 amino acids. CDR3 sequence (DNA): TGTGCCAGCAGCTTACTCTCGGCTAGCCTAAAGACAATGTACTTC. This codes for CASSLLSASLKTMYF.

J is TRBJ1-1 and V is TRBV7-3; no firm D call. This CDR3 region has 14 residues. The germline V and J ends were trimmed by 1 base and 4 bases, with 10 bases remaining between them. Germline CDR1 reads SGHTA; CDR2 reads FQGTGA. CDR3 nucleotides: TGTGCCAGCAGCTTAAACATGTTAGGCACTGAAGCTTTCTTT. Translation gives CASSLNMLGTEAFF.

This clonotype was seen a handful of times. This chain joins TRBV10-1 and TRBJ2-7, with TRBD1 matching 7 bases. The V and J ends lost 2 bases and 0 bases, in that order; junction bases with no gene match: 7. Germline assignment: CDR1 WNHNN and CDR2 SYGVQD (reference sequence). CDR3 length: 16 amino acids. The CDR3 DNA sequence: TGCGCCAGCAGTGAGGAACCGACAGGGAGCTCCTACGAGCAGTACTTC. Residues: CASSEEPTGSSYEQYF.

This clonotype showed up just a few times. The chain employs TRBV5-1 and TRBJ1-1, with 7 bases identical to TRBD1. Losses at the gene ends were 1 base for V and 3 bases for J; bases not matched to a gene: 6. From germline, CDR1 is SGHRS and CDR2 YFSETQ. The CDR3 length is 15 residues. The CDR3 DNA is TGCGCCAGCAGCTTGTCAGGGGGGGCGGACACTGAAGCTTTCTTT. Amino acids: CASSLSGGADTEAFF.

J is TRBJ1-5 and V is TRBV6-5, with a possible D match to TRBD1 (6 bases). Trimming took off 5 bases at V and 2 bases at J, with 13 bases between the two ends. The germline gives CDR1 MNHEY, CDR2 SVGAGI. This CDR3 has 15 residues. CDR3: CASSTTGSGNQPQHF. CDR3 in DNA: TGTGCCAGCAGTACAACAGGGTCGGGCAATCAGCCCCAGCATTTT.

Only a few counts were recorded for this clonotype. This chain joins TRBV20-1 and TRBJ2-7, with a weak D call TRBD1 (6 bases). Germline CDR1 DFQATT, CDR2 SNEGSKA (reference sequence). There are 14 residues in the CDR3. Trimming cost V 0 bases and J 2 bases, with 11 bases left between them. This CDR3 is CSARDVQGPYEQYF. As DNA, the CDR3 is TGCAGTGCTAGAGATGTACAGGGACCCTACGAGCAGTACTTC.

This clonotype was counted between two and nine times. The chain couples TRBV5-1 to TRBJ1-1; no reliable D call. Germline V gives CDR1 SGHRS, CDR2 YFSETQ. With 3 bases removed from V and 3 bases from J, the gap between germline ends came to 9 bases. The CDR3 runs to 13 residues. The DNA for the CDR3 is TGCGCCAGCAGCTCCTCGGGGTACACTGAAGCTTTCTTT. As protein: CASSSSGYTEAFF.

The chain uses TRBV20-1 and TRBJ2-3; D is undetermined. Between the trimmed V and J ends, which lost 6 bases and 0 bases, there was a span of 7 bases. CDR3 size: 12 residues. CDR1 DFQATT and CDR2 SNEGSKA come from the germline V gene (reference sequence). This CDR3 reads CSASESTDTQYF. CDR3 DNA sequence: TGCAGTGCGAGCGAAAGCACAGATACGCAGTATTTT.

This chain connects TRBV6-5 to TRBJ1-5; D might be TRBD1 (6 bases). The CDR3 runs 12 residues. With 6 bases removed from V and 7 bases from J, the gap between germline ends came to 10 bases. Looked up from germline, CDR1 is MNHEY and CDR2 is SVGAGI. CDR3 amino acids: CASRTGQQPQHF. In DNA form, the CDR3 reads TGTGCCAGCAGGACCGGACAGCAGCCCCAGCATTTT.

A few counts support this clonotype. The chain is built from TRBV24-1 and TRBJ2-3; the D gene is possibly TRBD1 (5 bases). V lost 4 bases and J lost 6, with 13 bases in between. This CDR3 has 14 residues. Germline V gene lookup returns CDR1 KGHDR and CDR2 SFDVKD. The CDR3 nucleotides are TGTGCCACCAGTGAAAAGGGGCCCGGGGATACGCAGTATTTT. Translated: CATSEKGPGDTQYF.

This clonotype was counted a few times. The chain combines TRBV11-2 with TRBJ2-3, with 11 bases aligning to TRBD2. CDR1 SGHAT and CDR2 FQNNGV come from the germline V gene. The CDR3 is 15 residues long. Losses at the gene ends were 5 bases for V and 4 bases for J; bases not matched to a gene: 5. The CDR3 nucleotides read TGTGCCAGCAGCCCTAGCGGGGGGCGGGCAGATACGCAGTATTTT. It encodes CASSPSGGRADTQYF.

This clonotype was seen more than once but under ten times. CDR3 in amino acids: CASSRGGASSTDTQYF. The CDR3 DNA follows: TGCGCCAGCAGCCGGGGCGGGGCATCTAGCACAGATACGCAGTATTTT. V and J are TRBV4-1 and TRBJ2-3; D perhaps matches TRBD2 (6 bases). Germline V gene lookup returns CDR1 MGHRA and CDR2 YSYEKL. The CDR3 spans 16 residues. The V gene lost 4 bases and the J gene lost 0 bases, with 14 bases spanning the gap.

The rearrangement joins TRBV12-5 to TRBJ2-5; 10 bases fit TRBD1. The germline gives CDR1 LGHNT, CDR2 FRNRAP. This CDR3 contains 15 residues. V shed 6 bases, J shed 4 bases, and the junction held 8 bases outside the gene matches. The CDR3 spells CASGPRQGAGETQYF. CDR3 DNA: TGTGCTAGTGGCCCTCGACAGGGGGCGGGAGAGACCCAGTACTTC.